The next 15 T cell receptor beta chains were all read from a single sample in a study of response to subunit inactivated influenza vaccine. TCRdb reprocessed the RT-PCR reads with MiXCR, giving one entry per CDR3 protein. The sample holds some 570,000 distinct CDR3 sequences; around 11% are singletons and the top ten take more than 9.5%. The same data also went into a second study, on T cells expressing NK-cell markers. From that second work: It was by 5'RACE template switching with UMIs that TCR beta cDNA was made.

This sample comprised PBMCs from blood, obtained on the day of vaccination. The receptors derive from a man between 45 and 60 years old who received an inactivated influenza vaccine.

V is TRBV12-5 and J is TRBJ2-1, with 11 bases fitting TRBD2. The CDR3 runs to 15 residues. CDR1 is LGHNT and CDR2 is FRNRAP in the germline V gene. V was pared by 0 bases and J by 8 bases, with 3 bases of the junction left unmatched. CDR3 bases: TGTGCTAGTGGTTTGGTTAGCGGGAGGGCCCATGAGCAGTTCTTC. It is translated as CASGLVSGRAHEQFF.

This chain connects TRBV12-3 or TRBV12-4 to TRBJ2-3; possible D gene TRBD1, 5 bases. The CDR3 contains 13 residues. With 8 bases removed from V and 6 bases from J, the gap between germline ends came to 15 bases. This chain's CDR3 is CASGQGEVDTQYF. The DNA of the CDR3 is TGTGCCAGCGGTCAGGGTGAAGTCGATACGCAGTATTTT.

The CDR3 nucleotides read TGTGCCAGCAGTCCGAGGACAGGGGGCGGAACTGAAGCTTTCTTT. Its protein product is CASSPRTGGGTEAFF. The chain has TRBV12-3 or TRBV12-4 and TRBJ1-1; TRBD1 agrees at 11 bases. J lost 5 bases, V lost 5 bases, and 7 bases had no gene match. This CDR3 is 15 amino acids long.

The chain uses TRBV30 and TRBJ2-5; 9 bases align to TRBD2. Germline lookup yields CDR1 GTSNPN and CDR2 SVGIG (reference sequence). This CDR3 is 17 amino acids long. V lost 1 base to trimming and J lost 4 bases; unmatched junction nucleotides: 13. The CDR3 protein is CAWSGGVAGVGGETQYF. DNA of the CDR3: TGTGCCTGGAGTGGAGGGGTAGCGGGAGTGGGAGGAGAGACCCAGTACTTC.

This clonotype was seen a handful of times. The V and J genes are TRBV28 and TRBJ2-7, with D perhaps given as TRBD1 or TRBD2 (5 bases each). V was clipped by 3 bases and J by 0 bases, with 15 bases between them. The length of the CDR3 is 16 residues. Germline-derived CDR1 and CDR2 are MDHEN and SYDVKM. The CDR3 is CASSFKISGSSYEQYF. The CDR3 coding sequence is TGTGCCAGCAGTTTCAAGATATCAGGGAGCTCCTACGAGCAGTACTTC.

V is TRBV20-1 and J is TRBJ2-7; D possibly corresponds to TRBD1 (6 bases). This CDR3 contains 16 residues. Germline-derived CDR1 and CDR2 are DFQATT and SNEGSKA (reference sequence). The V end was cut by 1 base, the J end by 7 bases, with 23 bases between. DNA of the CDR3: TGCAGTGCTAGAGCCTCATCCGGGACAAGAATGGGGGAGCAGTACTTC. Protein product: CSARASSGTRMGEQYF.

This clonotype has more than one count but fewer than ten. V and J are TRBV5-1 and TRBJ2-5; D not resolved. The CDR3 covers 13 residues. Germline CDR1 is SGHRS and CDR2 is YFSETQ. Trimming removed 5 bases at V and 5 bases at J, with 13 bases between. This CDR3 is CASSYTFGETQYF. DNA for the CDR3: TGCGCCAGCAGTTATACCTTTGGCGAGACCCAGTACTTC. The complete variable domain, with remaining parts taken from reference TRBV5-1 and TRBJ2-5, reads KAGVTQTPRYLIKTRGQQVTLSCSPISGHRSVSWYQQTPGQGLQFLFEYFSETQRNKGNFPGRFSGRQFSNSRSEMNVSTLELGDSALYLCASSYTFGETQYFGPGTRLLVL.

This clonotype was observed a few times. CDR3 region: CATTGPLGGTQYF. The CDR3 coding sequence is TGTGCCACGACAGGTCCCCTCGGAGGGACGCAGTATTTT. The V and J genes are TRBV6-1 and TRBJ2-3; D may match TRBD1 or TRBD2 (6 bases each). CDR3 length equals 13 residues. Trimming cost V 10 bases and J 9 bases, with 20 bases left between them. The germline V gene encodes CDR1 MNHNS and CDR2 SASEGT.

This clonotype was found a few times. This chain uses TRBV7-9 with TRBJ2-1, with a possible D match to TRBD1 (5 bases). Germline V gives CDR1 SEHNR, CDR2 FQNEAQ (reference sequence). V was pared by 8 bases and J by 5 bases, with 10 bases between. The CDR3 length is 12 residues. As DNA, the CDR3 is TGTGCCAGCCTTCGACAGAACAATGAGCAGTTCTTC. Translation: CASLRQNNEQFF.

The rearrangement joins TRBV7-8 to TRBJ1-4, with 7 positions matching TRBD1. The CDR3 totals 17 residues. Germline V CDR1 and CDR2: SGHVS, FQNEAQ. V gave up 0 bases and J gave up 8 bases; unmatched junction bases: 12. The CDR3 sequence: CASSLALQGRPSEKLFF. As DNA, the CDR3 is TGTGCCAGCAGCTTAGCCCTACAGGGGCGCCCATCGGAAAAACTGTTTTTT.

The chain carries TRBV20-1 and TRBJ2-7, with a possible D match to TRBD2 (5 bases). The length of the CDR3 is 14 residues. Germline V lookup: CDR1 DFQATT, CDR2 SNEGSKA (reference sequence). Trimming pared 4 bases from V and 4 bases from J, leaving 17 bases between. CDR3 in DNA: TGCAGTGCTATTGAGAGGGAAAGACTGTACGAGCAGTACTTC. Protein: CSAIERERLYEQYF.

The chain employs TRBV29-1 and TRBJ2-1, with 8 bases that match TRBD2. Germline V gene lookup returns CDR1 SQVTM and CDR2 ANQGSEA. The CDR3 consists of 15 residues. The ends lost 5 bases at V and 7 bases at J; junction bases unmatched: 13. Here the CDR3 DNA reads TGCAGCGTTAGTAGCGGGGAAACTAATGTGAATGAGCAGTTCTTC. This codes for CSVSSGETNVNEQFF.

The chain links TRBV5-1 to TRBJ2-1, with 7 bases that match TRBD1. This CDR3 comprises 15 residues. The J segment lost 0 bases and the V segment lost 2 bases, leaving 2 bases of the junction unmatched. Germline loops: CDR1 SGHRS, CDR2 YFSETQ. The CDR3 reads CASSFGQVSYNEQFF. In DNA form, the CDR3 reads TGCGCCAGCAGCTTCGGACAGGTCTCCTACAATGAGCAGTTCTTC. Using reference TRBV5-1 and TRBJ2-1 for the parts outside the CDR3, the full variable domain is KAGVTQTPRYLIKTRGQQVTLSCSPISGHRSVSWYQQTPGQGLQFLFEYFSETQRNKGNFPGRFSGRQFSNSRSEMNVSTLELGDSALYLCASSFGQVSYNEQFFGPGTRLTVL.

At least ten counts were recorded for this clonotype. This chain uses TRBV4-3 with TRBJ1-1; D gene uncertain. With 3 bases removed from V and 8 bases from J, the gap between germline ends came to 19 bases. Germline V gene lookup returns CDR1 LGHNA and CDR2 YSLEER. The CDR3 covers 15 residues. CDR3 sequence: CASSQTTGPLGEAFF. The CDR3 nucleotides are TGCGCCAGCAGCCAGACGACCGGCCCCCTAGGCGAAGCTTTCTTT.

As regards this clonotype: A much larger clone lies a single base off, so this may be a read error. The rearrangement uses TRBV12-3 or TRBV12-4 and TRBJ1-5, with D maybe TRBD1 (6 bases). V was pared by 0 bases and J by 7 bases, with 16 bases between. This CDR3 spans 16 amino acids. The chain's CDR3 is CASSLAGRGARQPQHF. CDR3 nucleotide sequence: TGTGCCAGCAGTTTAGCGGGACGGGGGGCGCGGCAGCCCCAGCATTTT.